A selection of T cell receptor beta chains follows, all from one sample in a study of Graves' ophthalmopathy and Graves' hyperthyroidism. TCRdb reprocessed the multiplex PCR reads via MiXCR and lists one record per CDR3 protein. The sample yields 500,000 to 700,000 distinct CDR3 sequences, approximately 35% seen once. Sequenced material: peripheral blood or thyroid tissue (not recorded which). The receptors were gathered from an adult man with Graves' hyperthyroidism. Each CDR3 is given with its conserved first and last residue. The D gene is left open where the match is weak. The listing skips clone size in some rows; elsewhere it reads once, few, many or a size class.

-	many	TRBV25-1	TRBJ2-7	TGTGCCAGCAGTGAATCCGGGTGGCAGACCACCTACGAGCAGTACTTC	CASSESGWQTTYEQYF
-	many	TRBV6-1	TRBJ1-2	TGTGCCAGCAGAGTAGGCCGTTATGGCTACACCTTC	CASRVGRYGYTF
-	many	TRBV6-5	TRBJ1-3	TGTGCCAGCAGCCCGGATAGCTCTGGAAACACCATATATTTT	CASSPDSSGNTIYF
-	-	TRBV30	TRBJ1-4	TGTGCCTGGAGTGTTTCCGGAGCAACTAATGAAAAACTGTTTTTT	CAWSVSGATNEKLFF
-	many	TRBV20-1	TRBJ1-1	TGCAGTGCTAGAGATCTCGGCAGCAACACTGAAGCTTTCTTT	CSARDLGSNTEAFF
-	many	TRBV4-1	TRBJ1-2	TGCGCCAGCAGCCAAGATGGAGGAGGGAACTATGGCTACACCTTC	CASSQDGGGNYGYTF
TRBD2	many	TRBV29-1	TRBJ2-7	TGCAGCGTTGAAGATCCTGGCGGGAGGGCCTCCTACGAGCAGTACTTC	CSVEDPGGRASYEQYF
-	many	TRBV24-1	TRBJ2-2	TGTGCCACCAGTGATTTGCCTAGCCCCGGGGAGCTGTTTTTT	CATSDLPSPGELFF
-	many	TRBV7-6	TRBJ2-5	TGTGCCAGCAGCTTTGTGGTAGCGGAAAACCAAGAGACCCAGTACTTC	CASSFVVAENQETQYF
-	-	TRBV5-1	TRBJ2-3	TGCGCCAGCAGCTTGCACGGAGATACGCAGTATTTT	CASSLHGDTQYF
-	many	TRBV2	TRBJ1-5	TGTGCCAGCAGTGAATTCGTAGGTCAGCCCCAGCATTTT	CASSEFVGQPQHF
-	many	TRBV29-1	TRBJ1-2	TGCAGCGTTGTTGGACTGCCCTATGGCTACACCTTC	CSVVGLPYGYTF